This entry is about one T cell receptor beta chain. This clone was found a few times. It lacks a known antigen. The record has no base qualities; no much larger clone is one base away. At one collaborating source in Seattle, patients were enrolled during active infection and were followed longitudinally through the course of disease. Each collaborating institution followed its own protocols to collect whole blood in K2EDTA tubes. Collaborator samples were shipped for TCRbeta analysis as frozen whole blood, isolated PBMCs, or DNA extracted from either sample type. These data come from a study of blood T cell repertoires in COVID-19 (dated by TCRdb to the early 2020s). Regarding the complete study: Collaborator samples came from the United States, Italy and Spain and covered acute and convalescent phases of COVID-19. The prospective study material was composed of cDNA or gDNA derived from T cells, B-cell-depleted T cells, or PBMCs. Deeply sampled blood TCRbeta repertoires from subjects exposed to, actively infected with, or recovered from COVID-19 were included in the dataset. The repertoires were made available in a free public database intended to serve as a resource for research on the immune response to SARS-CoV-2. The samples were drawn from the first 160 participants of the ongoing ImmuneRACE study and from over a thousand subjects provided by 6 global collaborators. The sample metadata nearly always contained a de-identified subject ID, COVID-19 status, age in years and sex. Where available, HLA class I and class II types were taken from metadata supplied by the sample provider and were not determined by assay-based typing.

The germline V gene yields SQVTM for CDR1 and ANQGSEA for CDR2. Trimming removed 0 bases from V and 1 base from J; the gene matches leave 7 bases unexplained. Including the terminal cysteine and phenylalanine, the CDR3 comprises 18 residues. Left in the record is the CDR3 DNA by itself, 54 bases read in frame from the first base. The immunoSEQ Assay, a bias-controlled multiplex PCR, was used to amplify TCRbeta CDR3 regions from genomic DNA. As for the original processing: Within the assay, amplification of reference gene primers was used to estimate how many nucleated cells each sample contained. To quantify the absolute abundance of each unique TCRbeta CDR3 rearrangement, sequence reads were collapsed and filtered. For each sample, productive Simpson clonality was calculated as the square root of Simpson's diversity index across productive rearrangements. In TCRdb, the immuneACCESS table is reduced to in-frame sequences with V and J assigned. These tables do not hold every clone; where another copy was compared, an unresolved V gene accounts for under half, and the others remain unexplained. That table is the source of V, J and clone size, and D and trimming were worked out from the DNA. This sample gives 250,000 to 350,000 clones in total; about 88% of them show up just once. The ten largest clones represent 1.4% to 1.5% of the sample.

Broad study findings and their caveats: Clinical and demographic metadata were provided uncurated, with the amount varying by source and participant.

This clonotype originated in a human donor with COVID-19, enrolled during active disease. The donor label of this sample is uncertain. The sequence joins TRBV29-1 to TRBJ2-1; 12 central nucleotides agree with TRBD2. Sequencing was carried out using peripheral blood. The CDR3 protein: CSVEEASGRAVSYNEQFF. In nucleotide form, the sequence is TGCAGCGTTGAAGAGGCTAGCGGGAGGGCGGTATCCTACAATGAGCAGTTCTTC.